The clone carrying this T cell receptor (beta chain) was detected only a few times. Its antigen is as yet unknown. One entry per CDR3 protein results from TCRdb running MiXCR on the 5' RACE reads. This sample has fewer than 450,000 distinct CDR3 sequences, with 20% to 25% found just once. This specimen belongs to a study of T-cell memory formation after mild COVID-19. Study-level points and caveats: That cross-reactive memory joined was suggested by some responding clones appearing in pre-infection memory.

Trimming pared 6 bases from V and 7 bases from J, leaving 16 bases between. This CDR3 contains 14 residues. The receptor comes from an adult woman who had mild COVID-19 (a few samples of this study predate the infection). Cell type and time point are not known. The specimen was PBMCs or a T cell subset sorted from them (not recorded which). The V and J genes are TRBV12-3 or TRBV12-4 and TRBJ1-5; perhaps TRBD1 as D (5 bases). The CDR3 sequence: CASSAQEGRQPQHF. The CDR3 DNA sequence: TGTGCCAGCAGCGCCCAGGAGGGGCGACAGCCCCAGCATTTT.